A selection of T cell receptor beta chains follows, all from one sample in a study of T cell responses to AZD1222 COVID-19 vaccine. Method: immunoSEQ multiplex PCR; TCRdb's copy keeps in-frame clones and lacks some. This table holds about 130,000 clones, around 93% found once. Sequencing was performed on peripheral blood, taken 28 days after the second AZD1222 dose. All receptors derive from an adult who received the AZD1222 COVID-19 vaccine. Both conserved end residues are part of each CDR3. The D gene is left open where the match is weak. Clone sizes are given selectively: once, few, many, or a class where the clone is expanded.

>TRBJ2-1|.|TRBV6-5|TRBD1
CGSRGYAYNEQFF
TGCGGAAGCAGGGGGTATGCCTACAATGAGCAGTTCTTC
>TRBJ2-3|.|TRBV5-1|TRBD1
CASSSGQGAVDTQYF
TGCGCCAGCAGCTCGGGACAGGGGGCAGTAGATACGCAGTATTTT
>TRBJ2-1|.|TRBV9|.
CASSAWEGAGEQFF
TGTGCCAGCAGCGCCTGGGAGGGGGCGGGTGAGCAGTTCTTC
>TRBJ2-1|.|TRBV6-1|TRBD2
CASSEASGGANEQFF
TGTGCCAGCAGTGAAGCCAGCGGGGGGGCAAATGAGCAGTTCTTC
>TRBJ2-3|.|TRBV7-2|TRBD1
CASRPPGQGTDTQYF
TGTGCCAGCAGACCGCCGGGACAGGGGACAGATACGCAGTATTTT
>TRBJ1-2|.|TRBV30|.
CAWSLGWYGYTF
TGTGCCTGGAGTCTGGGCTGGTATGGCTACACCTTC
>TRBJ2-1|.|TRBV2|TRBD2
CASSPSGGTYNEQFF
TGTGCCAGTTCCCCAAGCGGGGGCACCTACAATGAGCAGTTCTTC
>TRBJ1-6|.|TRBV6-2/TRBV6-3|.
CASSYGAAYNSPLHF
TGTGCCAGCAGTTACGGGGCAGCTTACAATTCACCCCTCCACTTT
>TRBJ2-7|.|TRBV6-2/TRBV6-3|TRBD1
CASSSAGQGALVSYEQYF
TGTGCCAGCAGTTCGGCGGGACAGGGGGCTTTGGTGTCCTACGAGCAGTACTTC
>TRBJ1-5|.|TRBV19|TRBD1
CASTQGNGNQPQHF
TGTGCCAGTACACAGGGGAATGGGAATCAGCCCCAGCATTTT
>TRBJ1-3|.|TRBV12-3/TRBV12-4|.
CASSFAGNTIYF
TGTGCCAGCAGTTTCGCAGGGAACACCATATATTTT
>TRBJ2-2|once|TRBV1|.
CTSSSGTVDCSGELFF
TGCACCAGCAGCTCCGGGACGGTTGATTGTAGCGGGGAGCTGTTTTTT
>TRBJ2-1|.|TRBV4-1|TRBD2
CASSQGLAGVKKSSYNEQFF
TGCGCCAGCAGCCAGGGACTAGCGGGCGTTAAAAAGAGCTCCTACAATGAGCAGTTCTTC
>TRBJ2-7|.|TRBV6-5|.
CASAIQGISYEQYF
TGTGCCAGCGCTATCCAGGGGATCTCCTACGAGCAGTACTTC
>TRBJ2-1|.|TRBV19|.
CASSIQGRYNEQFF
TGTGCCAGTAGTATACAGGGGAGGTACAATGAGCAGTTCTTC
>TRBJ1-2|.|TRBV6-5|.
CASSYEGRYGYTF
TGTGCCAGCAGTTACGAGGGGAGGTACGGCTACACCTTC
>TRBJ1-1|.|TRBV11-3|TRBD1
CASSLDRGLNTEAFF
TGTGCCAGCAGCCTGGACAGGGGTCTGAACACTGAAGCTTTCTTT
>TRBJ2-3|.|TRBV29-1|.
CSVVWGTDTQYF
TGCAGCGTTGTATGGGGGACAGATACGCAGTATTTT